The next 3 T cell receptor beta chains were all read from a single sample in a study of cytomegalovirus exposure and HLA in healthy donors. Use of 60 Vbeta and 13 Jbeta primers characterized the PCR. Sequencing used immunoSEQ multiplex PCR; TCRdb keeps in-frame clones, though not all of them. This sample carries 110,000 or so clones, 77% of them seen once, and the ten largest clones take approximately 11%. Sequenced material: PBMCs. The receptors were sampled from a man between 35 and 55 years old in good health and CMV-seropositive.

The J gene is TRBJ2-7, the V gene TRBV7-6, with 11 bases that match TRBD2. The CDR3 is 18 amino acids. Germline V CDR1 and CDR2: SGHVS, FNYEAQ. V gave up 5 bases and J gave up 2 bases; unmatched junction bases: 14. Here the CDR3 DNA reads TGTGCCAGCAGCCCCGAAAGTAGCGGGGGGGCCCAGGCCTACGAGCAGTACTTC. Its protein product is CASSPESSGGAQAYEQYF. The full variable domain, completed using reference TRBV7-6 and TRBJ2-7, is GAGVSQSPRYKVTKRGQDVALRCDPISGHVSLYWYRQALGQGPEFLTYFNYEAQQDKSGLPNDRFSAERPEGSISTLTIQRTEQRDSAMYRCASSPESSGGAQAYEQYFGPGTRLTVT.

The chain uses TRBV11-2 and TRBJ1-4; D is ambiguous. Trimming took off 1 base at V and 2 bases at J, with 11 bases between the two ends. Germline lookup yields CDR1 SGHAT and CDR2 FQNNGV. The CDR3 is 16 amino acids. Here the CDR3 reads CASSLVSAVTNEKLFF. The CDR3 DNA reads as TGTGCCAGCAGCTTAGTGTCAGCGGTTACTAATGAAAAACTGTTTTTT.

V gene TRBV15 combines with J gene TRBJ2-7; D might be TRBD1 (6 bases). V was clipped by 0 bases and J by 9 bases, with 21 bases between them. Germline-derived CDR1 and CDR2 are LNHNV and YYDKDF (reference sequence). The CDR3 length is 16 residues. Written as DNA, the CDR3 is TGTGCCACCAGCAGAGATCGGACAGAACCTTCACCAGGGCAGTACTTC. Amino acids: CATSRDRTEPSPGQYF.